This T cell receptor (beta chain) comes out of a study of blood T cell repertoires in COVID-19. Clones were sequenced by immunoSEQ multiplex PCR, and TCRdb holds only the in-frame ones, with some missing. The sample has 100,000 to 150,000 clones; 88% are singletons. This clone has only one observation. Germline CDR1 and CDR2: KGHSH and LQKENI. The CDR3 runs to 14 residues. The receptor was derived from a man aged 50 to 59 with acute or convalescent COVID-19. The sample consisted of peripheral blood. This chain connects TRBV18 to TRBJ1-4, with 8 bases aligning to TRBD1. Matching the DNA end better, TRBJ2-2 makes the J call doubtful. CDR3 sequence: CASSPPGTGEELFF. The CDR3 DNA is TGTGCCAGCTCACCACCTGGGACAGGCGAGGAGCTGTTTTTT.